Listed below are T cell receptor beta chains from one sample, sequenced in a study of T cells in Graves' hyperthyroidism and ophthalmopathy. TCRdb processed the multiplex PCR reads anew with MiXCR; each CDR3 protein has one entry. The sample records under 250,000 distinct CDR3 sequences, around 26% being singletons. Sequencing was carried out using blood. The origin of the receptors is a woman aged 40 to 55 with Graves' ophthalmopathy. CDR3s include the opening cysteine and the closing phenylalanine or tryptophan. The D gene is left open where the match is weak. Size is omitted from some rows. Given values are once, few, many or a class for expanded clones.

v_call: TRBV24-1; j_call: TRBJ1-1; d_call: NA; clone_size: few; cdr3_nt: TGTGCCACCAGTGATGATGCCGGTGAAGCTTTCTTT; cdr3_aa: CATSDDAGEAFF
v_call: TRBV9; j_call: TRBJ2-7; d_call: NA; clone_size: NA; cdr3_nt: TGTGCCAGCAGCGTAGATGGGGACCCTTCGGTGCGGCAGTACTTC; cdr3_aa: CASSVDGDPSVRQYF
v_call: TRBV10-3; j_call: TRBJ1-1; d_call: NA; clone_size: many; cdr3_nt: TGTGCCATCAGCGCCCAGGGGCCCTTGAACACTGAAGCTTTCTTT; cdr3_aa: CAISAQGPLNTEAFF
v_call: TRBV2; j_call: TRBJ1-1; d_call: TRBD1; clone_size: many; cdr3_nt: TGTGCCAGCAGCTGGACAGGGGCGGGTGACACTGAAGCTTTCTTT; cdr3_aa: CASSWTGAGDTEAFF
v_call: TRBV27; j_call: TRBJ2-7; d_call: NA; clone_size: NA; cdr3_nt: TGTGCCAGCACCCCAGCGGTAGGGACAACCTACGAGCAGTGCTTC; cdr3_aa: CASTPAVGTTYEQCF
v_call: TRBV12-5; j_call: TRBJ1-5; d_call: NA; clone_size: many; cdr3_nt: TGTGCTAGTGGTTTGGTCCCGAGGGATCCCCAGCATTTT; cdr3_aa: CASGLVPRDPQHF
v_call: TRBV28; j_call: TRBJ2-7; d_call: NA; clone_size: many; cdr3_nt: TGTGCCAGCAGCAACCCCGCGACAGATCCGTTTTACGAGCAGTACTTC; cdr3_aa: CASSNPATDPFYEQYF
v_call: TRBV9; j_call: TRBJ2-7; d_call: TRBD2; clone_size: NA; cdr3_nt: TGTGCCAGCAGCGTAGGTAGCGGGAACACCTACGAGCAGTACTTC; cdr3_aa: CASSVGSGNTYEQYF
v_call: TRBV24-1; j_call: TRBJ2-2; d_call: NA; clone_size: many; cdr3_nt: TGTGCCACCAGTGACCTAACTCGGAACACCGGGGAGCTGTTTTTT; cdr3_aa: CATSDLTRNTGELFF
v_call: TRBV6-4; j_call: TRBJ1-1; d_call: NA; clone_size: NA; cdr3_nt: TGTGCCAGCAGTTGGGTCATGAACACTGAAGCTTTCTTT; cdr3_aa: CASSWVMNTEAFF
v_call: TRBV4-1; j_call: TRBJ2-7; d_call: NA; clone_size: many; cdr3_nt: TGCGCCAGCAGCCCCCGAGGGGAGTACCGGGGGTACGAGCAGTACTTC; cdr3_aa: CASSPRGEYRGYEQYF
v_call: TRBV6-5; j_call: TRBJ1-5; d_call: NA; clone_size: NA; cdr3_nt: TGTGCCAGCAGTAACTCCGGTCAGCCCCAGCATTTT; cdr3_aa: CASSNSGQPQHF
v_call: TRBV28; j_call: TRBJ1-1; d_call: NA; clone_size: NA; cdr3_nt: TGTGCCAGCAGTAGCCCGACAGTTATGAACACTGAAGCTTTCTTT; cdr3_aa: CASSSPTVMNTEAFF
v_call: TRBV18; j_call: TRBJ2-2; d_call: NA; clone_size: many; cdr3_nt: TGTGCCAGCTCTCCTACGACAGGCGGGGAGCTGTTTTTT; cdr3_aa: CASSPTTGGELFF
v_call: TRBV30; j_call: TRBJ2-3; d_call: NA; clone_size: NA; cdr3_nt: TGTGCCTGGACGGCGGAAAGCACAGATACGCAGTATTTT; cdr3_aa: CAWTAESTDTQYF
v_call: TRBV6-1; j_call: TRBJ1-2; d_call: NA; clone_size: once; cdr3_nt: TGTGCCAGCAGTGAAGGACGGCCAGGGGTACGAGGCTACACCTTC; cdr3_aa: CASSEGRPGVRGYTF
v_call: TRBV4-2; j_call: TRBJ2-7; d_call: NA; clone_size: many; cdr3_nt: TGTGCCAGCAGCCAAGAGGCGCAAGCGCCCTCCGAGCAGTACTTC; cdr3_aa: CASSQEAQAPSEQYF
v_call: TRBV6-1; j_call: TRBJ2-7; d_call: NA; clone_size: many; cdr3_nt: TGTGCCAGCAGGGGGGACACCTTATACGAGCAGTACTTC; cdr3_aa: CASRGDTLYEQYF
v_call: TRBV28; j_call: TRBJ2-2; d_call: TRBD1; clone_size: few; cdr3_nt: TGTGCCAGCAGTTTGGGACAGGTCTACACCGGGGAGCTGTTTTTT; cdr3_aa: CASSLGQVYTGELFF
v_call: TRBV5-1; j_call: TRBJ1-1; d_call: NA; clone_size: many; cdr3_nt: TGCGCCAGCAGCTTGGAGGACACTGAAGCTTTCTTT; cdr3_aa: CASSLEDTEAFF
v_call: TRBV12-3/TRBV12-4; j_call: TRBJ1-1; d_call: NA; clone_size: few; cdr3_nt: TGTGCCAGCAGGCACAGGGTCACTGAAGCTTTCTTT; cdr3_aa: CASRHRVTEAFF
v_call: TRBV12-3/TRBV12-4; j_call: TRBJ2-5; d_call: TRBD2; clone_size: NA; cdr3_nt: TGTGCCAGCAGCTCGGGGCTAGCGGGTTATAAAGAGACCCAGTACTTC; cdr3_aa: CASSSGLAGYKETQYF
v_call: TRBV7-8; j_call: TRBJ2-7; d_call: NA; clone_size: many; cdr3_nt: TGTGCCAGCAGCTCCGACAGGACGAGCTCCTACGAGCAGTACTTC; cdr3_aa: CASSSDRTSSYEQYF
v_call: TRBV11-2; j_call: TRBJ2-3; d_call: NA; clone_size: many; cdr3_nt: TGTGCCAGCAGAGACAGTTTCTTATCAGATACGCAGTATTTT; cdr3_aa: CASRDSFLSDTQYF
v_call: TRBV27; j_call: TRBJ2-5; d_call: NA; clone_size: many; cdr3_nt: TGTGCCAGCAGTTACATCGCGGGCCTGGAGACCCAGTACTTC; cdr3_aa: CASSYIAGLETQYF
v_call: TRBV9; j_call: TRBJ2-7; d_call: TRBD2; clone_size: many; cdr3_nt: TGTGCCAGCAGCGTATCCAGCGGGACCACTATATGGGAGCAGTACTTC; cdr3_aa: CASSVSSGTTIWEQYF
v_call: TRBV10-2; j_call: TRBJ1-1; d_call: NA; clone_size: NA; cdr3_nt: TGCGCCAGCAGTTTGAAGAACACTGAAGCTCTCTTT; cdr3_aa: CASSLKNTEALF
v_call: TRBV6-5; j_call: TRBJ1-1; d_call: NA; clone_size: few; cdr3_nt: TGTGCCAGCAGTTACGTGACGGCGGGAAGAGCTTTCTTT; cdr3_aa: CASSYVTAGRAFF
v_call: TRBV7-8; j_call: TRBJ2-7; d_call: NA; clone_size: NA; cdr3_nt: TGTGCCAGCAGCTTAGAGCTAGGCGAGCAGTACTTC; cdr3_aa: CASSLELGEQYF
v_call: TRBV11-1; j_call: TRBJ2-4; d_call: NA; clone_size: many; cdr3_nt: TGTGCCAGCAGCCCTGGGGGTGGCGGCTTAGCCAAAAACATTCAGTACTTC; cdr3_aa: CASSPGGGGLAKNIQYF
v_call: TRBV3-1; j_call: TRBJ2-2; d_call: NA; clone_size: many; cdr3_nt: TGTGCCAGCAGCCAAGGGTTCGGGCGCGCCGGGGAGCTGTTTTTT; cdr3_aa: CASSQGFGRAGELFF
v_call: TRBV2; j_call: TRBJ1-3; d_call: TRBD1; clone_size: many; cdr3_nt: TGTGCCAGCAGTGGCGGGACAGGAATAAAATCTGGAAACACCATATATTTT; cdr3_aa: CASSGGTGIKSGNTIYF
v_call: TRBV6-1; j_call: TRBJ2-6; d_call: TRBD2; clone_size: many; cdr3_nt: TGTGCCAGCAGTGCTGGACTAGCGGGAATGGGCTCTGGGGCCAACGTCCTGACTTTC; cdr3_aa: CASSAGLAGMGSGANVLTF
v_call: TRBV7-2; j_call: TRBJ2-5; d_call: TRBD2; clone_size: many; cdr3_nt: TGTGCCACTTCCAGCGGGAGGGCCCCCCAAGAGACCCAGTACTTC; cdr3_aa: CATSSGRAPQETQYF
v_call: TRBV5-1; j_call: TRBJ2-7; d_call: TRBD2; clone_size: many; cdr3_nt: TGCGCCAGCAGCTTGGGGGGAGGGCCGTACGAGCAGTACTTC; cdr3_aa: CASSLGGGPYEQYF
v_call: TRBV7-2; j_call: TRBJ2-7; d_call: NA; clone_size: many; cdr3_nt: TGTGCCAGCAGCTTAGAGACGGGAATCTACGAGCAGTACTTC; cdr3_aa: CASSLETGIYEQYF
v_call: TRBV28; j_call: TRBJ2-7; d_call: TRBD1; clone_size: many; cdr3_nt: TGTGCCAGCAGGGGACAGGGGGACGGCTACGAGCAGTACTTC; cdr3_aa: CASRGQGDGYEQYF
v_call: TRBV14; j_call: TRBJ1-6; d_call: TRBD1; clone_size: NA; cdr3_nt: TGTGCCAGCAGTCCGCCTTCGGACAGGGGGAATTCACCCCTCCACTTT; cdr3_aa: CASSPPSDRGNSPLHF
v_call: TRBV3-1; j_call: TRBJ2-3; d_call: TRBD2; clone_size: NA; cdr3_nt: TGTGCCAGCAGCCCAAGCGGGGCTCGCGATACGCAGTATTTT; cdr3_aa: CASSPSGARDTQYF
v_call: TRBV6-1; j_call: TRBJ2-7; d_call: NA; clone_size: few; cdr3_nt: TGTGCCAGCAGACCGGGACCCCGCGCCGAGCAGTACTTC; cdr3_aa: CASRPGPRAEQYF
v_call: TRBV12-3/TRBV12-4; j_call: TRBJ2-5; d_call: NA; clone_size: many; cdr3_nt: TGTGCCAGCTGCAGGACGGGGCGCGAGACCCAGTACTTC; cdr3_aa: CASCRTGRETQYF
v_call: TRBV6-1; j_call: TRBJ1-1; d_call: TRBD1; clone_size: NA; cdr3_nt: TGTGCCAGCGCCGCATCAACAGGGGGTTTAGCTTTCTTT; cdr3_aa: CASAASTGGLAFF
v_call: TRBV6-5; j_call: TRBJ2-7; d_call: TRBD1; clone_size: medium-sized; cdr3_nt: TGTGCCACTTCGGGTTGGGGGACAGGGAATTTCGAGCAGTACTTC; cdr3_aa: CATSGWGTGNFEQYF
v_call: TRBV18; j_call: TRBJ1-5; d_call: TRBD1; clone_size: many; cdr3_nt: TGTGCCAGCTCACCCGGGACAGGCCCCCATCAGCCCCAGCATTTT; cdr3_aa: CASSPGTGPHQPQHF
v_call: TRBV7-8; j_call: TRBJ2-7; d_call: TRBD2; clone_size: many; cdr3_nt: TGTGCCAGCAGCCTTAGGCACGGACGGGGGGAGGCCTACGAGCAGTACTTC; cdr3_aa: CASSLRHGRGEAYEQYF
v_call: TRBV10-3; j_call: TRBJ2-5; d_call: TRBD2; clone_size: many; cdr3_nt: TGTGCCATCAGTCCCGGGACTAGCGGTCAAGAGACCCAGTACTTC; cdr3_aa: CAISPGTSGQETQYF
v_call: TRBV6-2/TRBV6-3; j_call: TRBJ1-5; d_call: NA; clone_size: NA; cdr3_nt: TGTGCCAGCAGTTACTCCCAGGCTACGGATCAGCCCCAGCATTTT; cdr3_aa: CASSYSQATDQPQHF
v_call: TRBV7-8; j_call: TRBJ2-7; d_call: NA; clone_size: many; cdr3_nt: TGTGCCAGCAGCCCCGGGGCCGGTGTAGCCGAGCAGTACTTC; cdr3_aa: CASSPGAGVAEQYF
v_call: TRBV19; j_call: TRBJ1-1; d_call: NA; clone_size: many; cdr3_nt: TGTGCCAGTAGTATAGCACGAGGTGGACACAACACTGAAGCTTTCTTT; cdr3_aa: CASSIARGGHNTEAFF
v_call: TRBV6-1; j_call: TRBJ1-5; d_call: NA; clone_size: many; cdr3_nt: TGCGCCAGCGGCCGGGACCTAATGGGTCAGCCCCAGCATTTT; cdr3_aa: CASGRDLMGQPQHF
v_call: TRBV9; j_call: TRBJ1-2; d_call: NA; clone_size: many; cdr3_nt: TGTGCCAGCAGCGGCCTGAGGGTCGGCTACACCTTC; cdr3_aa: CASSGLRVGYTF
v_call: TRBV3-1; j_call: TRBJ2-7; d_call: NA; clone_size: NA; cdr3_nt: TGTGCCAGCAGCCAAGATTTGGTACAGCCTAAGCAGTACTTC; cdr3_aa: CASSQDLVQPKQYF
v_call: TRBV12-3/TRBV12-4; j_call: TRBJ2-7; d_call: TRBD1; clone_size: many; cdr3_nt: TGTGCCAGCAGTCCGAGGGACAGGCATTACGAGCAGTACTTC; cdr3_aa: CASSPRDRHYEQYF
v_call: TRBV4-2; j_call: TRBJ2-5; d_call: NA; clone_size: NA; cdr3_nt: TGTGCCAGCAGCCTACAACGCCTTCCGGATCTGTCGGGGACCCAGTACTTC; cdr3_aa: CASSLQRLPDLSGTQYF
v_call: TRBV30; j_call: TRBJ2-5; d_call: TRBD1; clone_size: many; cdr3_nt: TGTGCCTGGAGTCAGGACAGGGGGCACCAAGAGACCCAGTACTTC; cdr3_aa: CAWSQDRGHQETQYF
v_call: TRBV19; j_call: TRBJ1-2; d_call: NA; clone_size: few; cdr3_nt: TGTGCCAGTAGTATGGGGCAGGTTGGTGGCTACACCTTC; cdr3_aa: CASSMGQVGGYTF
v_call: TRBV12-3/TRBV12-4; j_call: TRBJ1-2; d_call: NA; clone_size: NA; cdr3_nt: TGTGCCAGCAGTTTAGACGGGGGTTACTATGGCTACACCTTC; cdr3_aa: CASSLDGGYYGYTF